Included here is one T cell receptor (beta chain) sequence, with context. This record belongs to a study of blood T cell repertoires in COVID-19. Turning to the study itself: Whether acute or convalescent, the COVID-19 samples came from the United States, Italy and Spain. Sources were T cells, B-cell-depleted T cells, or PBMCs; the material itself was cDNA or gDNA.

The cohort comprised adults aged 18 to 89 years residing in 24 US areas. CDR1 MDHEN and CDR2 SYDVKM come from the germline V gene. This CDR3 is built from 12 residues. V shed 3 bases and J shed 3 bases, with 6 bases lying between them. In the study's own analysis: From reference gene primer amplification, estimates of nucleated cell counts were derived. Libraries were prepared by immunoSEQ multiplex PCR; TCRdb keeps only in-frame clonotypes and omits some of them. Clone size and V and J calls were adopted from that table, with D and trimming inferred from the DNA. The sample has some 190,000 clones; around 82% are singletons.

Material for sequencing was PBMCs or T cells enriched from blood (not recorded which). The receptor was derived from a woman in her 50s with acute COVID-19. The chain couples TRBV28 to TRBJ2-7; D may be TRBD2 (5 bases). The CDR3 protein is CASSFGSYEQYV. The CDR3 DNA reads as TGTGCCAGCAGTTTTGGGAGCTACGAGCAGTACGTC.